The TCR beta chain described here comes from a study of radiation and T cells in renal cell carcinoma. In the study overall: Nephrectomy followed 15 Gy stereotactic body radiation by 4 weeks. General study results and limits: Pretreatment tumor biopsies were lacking, so baseline clonotypes are unknown. In blood, top tumor clones expanded by 2 weeks, shrinking by 4.

The data were produced by immunoSEQ multiplex PCR, yet TCRdb's version contains in-frame clones alone and is incomplete. The repertoire holds 130,000 to 150,000 clones, with roughly 90% as singletons. About this clone itself: Its antigen is not known.

Unmatched junction bases numbered 11, after V lost 3 bases and J lost 6 bases. The CDR3 has 16 amino acids. CDR1 KGHSH and CDR2 LQKENI come from the germline V gene. The time point here: baseline pretreatment blood. Treatment: 15 Gy SBRT to primary tumor, nephrectomy 4 weeks later. Radiation-treated patients gave blood at baseline, week 2 and week 4. This receptor was identified in a woman aged 50 to 60 with renal cell carcinoma. The sequencing here drew on blood, taken from a patient whose treatment included radiotherapy and nephrectomy. The V call is TRBV18, the J call TRBJ1-5; 7 positions match TRBD1. Here the CDR3 DNA reads TGTGCCAGCTCACCGGGGGAAGGACAGGCACTTCAGCCCCAGCATTTT. Encoded protein: CASSPGEGQALQPQHF.